This is a list of T cell receptor beta chains from one sample in a study of regulatory T cells in long-lasting Graves disease. TCRdb re-derived calls from the multiplex PCR reads in MiXCR, one entry per CDR3 protein. The table shows approximately 400,000 distinct CDR3 sequences, with about an eighth occurring only once. The data were also submitted as part of a second study, on T cells in Graves' hyperthyroidism and ophthalmopathy.

The source was peripheral blood mononuclear cells (PBMCs), collected at new diagnosis, from a patient treated with antithyroid drugs. The receptor source for this set is a woman under 30 with Graves disease. Both conserved end residues are part of each CDR3. A D gene is named only where the DNA matches it firmly. Clone size appears in some rows only: once, few, many, or a class for an expanded clone.

size	V	J	D	length	CDR3	DNA
many	TRBV28	TRBJ2-2	NA	17	CASSPLFPRAGTGELFF	TGTGCCAGCAGTCCCCTGTTCCCCAGGGCGGGGACCGGGGAGCTGTTTTTT
NA	TRBV20-1	TRBJ1-2	NA	13	CSANAGINYGYTF	TGCAGTGCTAATGCGGGGATTAACTATGGCTACACCTTC
NA	TRBV5-1	TRBJ2-1	NA	12	CASSLTGTGQFF	TGCGCCAGCAGCTTGACCGGGACGGGGCAGTTCTTC
few	TRBV7-8	TRBJ2-5	TRBD2	16	CASSPPRAGLPETQYF	TGTGCCAGCAGCCCCCCCCGAGCGGGACTCCCGGAGACCCAGTACTTC
many	TRBV6-1	TRBJ2-7	NA	18	CASSPMRTGGTMDYEQYF	TGTGCCAGCAGTCCTATGAGGACAGGCGGGACGATGGATTACGAGCAGTACTTC
many	TRBV7-9	TRBJ1-2	NA	13	CASSAPGDDGYTF	TGTGCCAGCAGCGCGCCGGGGGATGATGGCTACACCTTC
many	TRBV19	TRBJ2-1	TRBD2	16	CASSPRLAGRYNEQFF	TGTGCCAGTAGTCCTAGACTAGCGGGACGTTACAATGAGCAGTTCTTC
many	TRBV15	TRBJ2-1	TRBD1	15	CATSAWTGGYNEQFF	TGTGCCACCAGCGCTTGGACAGGGGGTTACAATGAGCAGTTCTTC
many	TRBV5-8	TRBJ2-1	TRBD1	14	CASSFGQVQNEQFF	TGTGCCAGCAGCTTTGGACAGGTTCAGAATGAGCAGTTCTTC
many	TRBV7-8	TRBJ1-1	TRBD1	17	CASSLGAGGGPNTEAFF	TGTGCCAGCAGCTTAGGGGCAGGGGGGGGTCCGAACACTGAAGCTTTCTTT
NA	TRBV20-1	TRBJ2-7	TRBD1	15	CSARDLRTGAYEQYF	TGCAGTGCTAGAGATCTGCGGACAGGGGCCTACGAGCAGTACTTC
many	TRBV9	TRBJ1-2	NA	11	CASSGGYGYTF	TGTGCCAGCAGCGGGGGCTATGGCTACACCTTC
few	TRBV20-1	TRBJ1-1	NA	16	CSAVSSQQGDRTEAFF	TGCAGTGCCGTTTCAAGTCAACAGGGAGATAGAACTGAAGCTTTCTTT
many	TRBV12-3/TRBV12-4	TRBJ1-6	NA	14	CASSLWDRYSPLHF	TGTGCCAGCAGTCTCTGGGACCGCTACTCACCCCTCCACTTT
few	TRBV30	TRBJ2-1	TRBD2	16	CAWSLRGLAGVYEQFF	TGTGCCTGGAGCCTTCGAGGGCTAGCGGGAGTCTATGAGCAGTTCTTC
many	TRBV7-2	TRBJ2-3	NA	14	CASSPRQGLDTQYF	TGTGCCAGCAGCCCGAGACAAGGACTAGATACGCAGTATTTT
few	TRBV3-1	TRBJ2-1	NA	13	CASSQDWAAVQFF	TGTGCCAGCAGCCAAGATTGGGCGGCTGTGCAGTTCTTC
NA	TRBV6-1	TRBJ2-1	TRBD2	19	CASSESASGGLLSYNEQFF	TGTGCCAGCAGTGAATCGGCTAGCGGGGGCCTACTCTCCTACAATGAGCAGTTCTTC
few	TRBV9	TRBJ2-5	NA	14	CASSVKGGRETQYF	TGTGCCAGCAGCGTAAAGGGCGGACGGGAGACCCAGTACTTC
many	TRBV7-2	TRBJ1-1	NA	14	CASSLDNLNTEAFF	TGTGCCAGCAGCTTGGACAATTTAAACACTGAAGCTTTCTTT
few	TRBV6-2/TRBV6-3	TRBJ2-1	NA	12	CASSFREYEQFF	TGTGCCAGCAGTTTCAGGGAATATGAGCAGTTCTTC
many	TRBV12-3/TRBV12-4	TRBJ1-5	NA	14	CASSLLGGYQPQHF	TGTGCCAGCAGTTTATTGGGGGGCTATCAGCCCCAGCATTTT
many	TRBV14	TRBJ1-1	NA	17	CASSQDIGGREKTEAFF	TGTGCCAGCAGCCAAGATATTGGGGGGCGCGAGAAGACTGAAGCTTTCTTT
many	TRBV2	TRBJ1-2	NA	14	CASKRDTANYGYTF	TGTGCCAGCAAGCGGGACACGGCTAACTATGGCTACACCTTT
NA	TRBV4-3	TRBJ1-3	NA	16	CASSQDYPYSGNTIYF	TGCGCCAGCAGCCAAGATTATCCCTACTCTGGAAACACCATATATTTT
NA	TRBV4-3	TRBJ1-2	NA	14	CASSQERQGGGYTF	TGCGCCAGCAGCCAAGAAAGGCAGGGAGGAGGCTACACCTTC
NA	TRBV2	TRBJ2-1	TRBD2	20	CASSGSDRLAGGRSYNEQFF	TGTGCCAGCAGTGGATCGGACAGGCTAGCGGGAGGACGCTCCTACAATGAGCAGTTCTTC
many	TRBV20-1	TRBJ2-1	TRBD2	22	CSARDLLIIKRETLSVHNEQFF	TGCAGTGCTAGAGATCTACTTATTATAAAGCGGGAAACGCTCTCAGTCCACAATGAGCAGTTCTTC
many	TRBV2	TRBJ2-7	NA	16	CASSEAWRKSSYEQYF	TGTGCCAGCAGTGAAGCATGGCGGAAAAGCTCCTACGAGCAGTACTTC
many	TRBV11-2	TRBJ2-1	NA	13	CASSQVDSHLQFF	TGTGCCAGCAGCCAAGTAGACTCCCATCTGCAGTTCTTC
NA	TRBV3-1	TRBJ2-7	NA	13	CASSQGHPAGRYF	TGTGCCAGCAGCCAAGGGCACCCAGCAGGGCGGTACTTC
NA	TRBV7-2	TRBJ2-7	TRBD2	15	CASSARLAGRGEQYF	TGTGCCAGCAGCGCCCGACTAGCGGGCAGGGGCGAGCAGTACTTC